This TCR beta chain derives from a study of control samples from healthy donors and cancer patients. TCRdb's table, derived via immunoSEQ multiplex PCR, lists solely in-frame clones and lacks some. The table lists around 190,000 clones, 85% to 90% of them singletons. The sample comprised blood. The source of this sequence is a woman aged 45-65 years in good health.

CDR3 DNA sequence: TGTGCCAGCAGTGGGTCACGAGGCCCCTACGAGCAGTACTTC. Its protein is CASSGSRGPYEQYF. The V call is TRBV27, the J call TRBJ2-7; no clear D. Germline V gene lookup returns CDR1 MNHEY and CDR2 SMNVEV (reference sequence). The CDR3 runs 14 residues. V dropped 5 bases and J dropped 2 bases, with 13 bases sitting between them.